The 4 T cell receptor beta chains below were found in one sample sequenced in a study of cytomegalovirus exposure and HLA in healthy donors. The PCR used 60 Vbeta and 13 Jbeta primers. Clones were sequenced by immunoSEQ multiplex PCR, and TCRdb holds only the in-frame ones, with some missing. Of 150,000 to 200,000 clones in the sample, 80% are singletons; the top ten hold more than 5%. The material sequenced was PBMCs. The source of these receptors is a man aged 40-49 years in good health and CMV-seronegative.

V gene TRBV19 combines with J gene TRBJ1-1; D is undetermined. Germline values: CDR1 LNHDA, CDR2 SQIVND (reference sequence). The CDR3 is 16 amino acids. The V end lost 3 bases, the J end lost 0 bases, and 14 bases lay between the germline ends. Here the CDR3 reads CASSIGGQRMNTEAFF. CDR3 DNA sequence: TGTGCCAGTAGTATTGGCGGCCAGAGGATGAACACTGAAGCTTTCTTT.

V gene TRBV6-6 combines with J gene TRBJ2-7; TRBD2 is a possible D gene (6 bases). Trimming took 2 bases from V and 1 from J, leaving 12 bases between them. The germline V gene encodes CDR1 MNHNY and CDR2 SVGAGI (reference sequence). CDR3 length equals 15 residues. The CDR3 region has the DNA TGTGCCAGCAGTTACGGAGGGGACCCATCCTACGAGCAGTACTTC. It specifies CASSYGGDPSYEQYF.

V usage is TRBV7-9 and J usage is TRBJ2-3; D call uncertain. This CDR3 has 11 amino acids. The germline V gene encodes CDR1 SEHNR and CDR2 FQNEAQ (reference sequence). The V end lost 5 bases, the J end lost 2 bases, and 2 bases lay between the germline ends. In DNA, the CDR3 is TGTGCCAGCAGCCTCACAGATACGCAGTATTTT. Its translation is CASSLTDTQYF.

This clone came up once. CDR3 bases: TGCGCCACCATCCAGTCAGGGAGGACCACCGGGGAGCTGTTTTTT. Residues: CATIQSGRTTGELFF. The chain links TRBV10-2 to TRBJ2-2; tentative D call: TRBD2 (6 bases). Germline V gene data show CDR1 as WSHSY and CDR2 as SAAADI. V was shortened by 10 bases and J by 4 bases, with 19 bases between the two germline ends. The CDR3 loop spans 15 amino acids.